This TCR beta chain was recovered during a study of T cell responses to AZD1222 COVID-19 vaccine. Whole-study findings and limits: There were repertoire samples only from the period after the peak T cell response. A mostly white British donor set with more females was recruited, and clonal diversity was possibly underestimated. The study found Spike-specific TCR breadth and depth rose after two AZD1222 doses. The span of vaccine-associated CD4 TCRs extended across spike, with dominance at 160-218 and 743-854.

This clone has only a few counts. The antigen is undetermined. Repertoires were generated with immunoSEQ multiplex PCR, while TCRdb's copy carries only in-frame clones and drops some. Of approximately 49,000 clones in the sample, roughly 84% were seen once. The CDR3 contains 12 residues. The germline V and J ends were trimmed by 6 bases and 9 bases, with 11 bases remaining between them. CDR1 is MDHEN, CDR2 SYDVKM, per germline. This chain uses TRBV28 with TRBJ1-4, with D unresolved. Specimen: peripheral blood, collected on day 0 of MenACWY control vaccination. The sequence came from an adult in good health. This CDR3 is CASSRREQKLFF. CDR3 nucleotide sequence: TGTGCCAGCAGCCGACGGGAGCAAAAACTGTTTTTT. The full variable domain, with the rest looked up from reference TRBV28 and TRBJ1-4, is DVKVTQSSRYLVKRTGEKVFLECVQDMDHENMFWYRQDPGLGLRLIYFSYDVKMKEKGDIPEGYSVSREKKERFSLILESASTNQTSMYLCASSRREQKLFFGSGTQLSVL.